This is a list of T cell receptor beta chains from one sample in a study of blood T cell repertoires in COVID-19. The method was immunoSEQ multiplex PCR; TCRdb's version includes in-frame clones alone and lacks a portion of them. The sample has fewer than 130,000 clones, around 74% seen once. Sequencing used peripheral blood. Source of these receptors: a woman in her fifties or sixties with acute or convalescent COVID-19. The CDR3 runs from the conserved cysteine through the conserved F or W. A D gene is named only where the DNA matches it firmly. Rows may omit the clone size; those that give it use once, few, many or a size class.

>NA|TRBD1|TRBJ1-1|TRBV5-6
CASSPTGQGYTEAFF
TGTGCCAGCAGCCCCACCGGACAGGGTTACACTGAAGCTTTCTTT
>NA|NA|TRBJ1-2|TRBV10-3
CAITVIPDSHYGYTF
TGTGCCATCACCGTAATCCCTGACAGCCACTATGGCTACACCTTC
>NA|TRBD2|TRBJ2-7|TRBV9
CASSGTSGGRVQYF
TGTGCCAGCAGTGGGACTAGCGGGGGCCGCGTACAGTACTTC
>NA|NA|TRBJ2-3|TRBV12-3/TRBV12-4
CASIGPGDTQYF
TGTGCCAGCATCGGACCGGGGGATACGCAGTATTTT
>NA|NA|TRBJ1-2|TRBV6-6
CASSYSTPYGYTF
TGTGCCAGCAGTTACTCGACACCGTATGGCTACACCTTC
>once|NA|TRBJ1-4|TRBV7-8
CASSPDTGLRNEKLFF
TGTGCCAGCAGCCCGGACACGGGCCTCCGTAATGAAAAACTGTTTTTT
>NA|TRBD1|TRBJ1-6|TRBV5-1
CASSYDRGDNSPLHF
TGCGCCAGCAGCTATGACAGGGGGGATAATTCACCCCTCCACTTT
>NA|NA|TRBJ1-1|TRBV9
CASSVGSQYMNTEAFF
TGTGCCAGCAGCGTAGGGTCACAGTACATGAACACTGAAGCTTTCTTT
>NA|NA|TRBJ2-4|TRBV28
CASSPGTFTKNIQYF
TGTGCCAGCAGCCCTGGGACATTTACCAAAAACATTCAGTACTTC
>few|NA|TRBJ1-5|TRBV7-2
CASSLQGRQPQHF
TGTGCCAGCAGCTTGCAGGGGCGTCAGCCCCAGCATTTT
>NA|TRBD1|TRBJ1-1|TRBV23-1
CASSLTIDDRGVRTEAFF
TGCGCCAGCAGTCTCACCATCGACGACAGGGGGGTACGGACTGAAGCTTTCTTT
>NA|TRBD2|TRBJ2-5|TRBV18
CASSPSGTSHETQYF
TGTGCCAGCTCACCCTCCGGGACTAGCCACGAGACCCAGTACTTC
>NA|TRBD1|TRBJ1-2|TRBV19
CASVSGTGNYGYTF
TGTGCCAGTGTCTCGGGGACAGGGAACTATGGCTACACCTTC
>NA|TRBD1|TRBJ1-2|TRBV6-1
CASSEEGTEAYGYTF
TGTGCCAGCAGTGAAGAGGGGACAGAAGCCTATGGCTACACCTTC
>NA|NA|TRBJ1-6|TRBV19
CASAVLTGSPNSPLHF
TGTGCCAGCGCTGTCCTAACAGGGTCCCCAAATTCACCCCTCCACTTT
>once|NA|TRBJ1-3|TRBV7-2
CASSTQARNTIYF
TGTGCCAGCAGCACGCAGGCAAGAAACACCATATATTTT
>NA|TRBD1|TRBJ1-5|TRBV28
CASTPHPGQGGLKPQHF
TGTGCCAGCACCCCCCACCCGGGACAGGGGGGTCTGAAGCCCCAGCATTTT
>few|NA|TRBJ1-1|TRBV12-3/TRBV12-4
CASSRTGKTEAFF
TGTGCCAGCAGCCGAACAGGGAAGACTGAAGCTTTCTTT
>NA|NA|TRBJ2-1|TRBV11-2
CASSLIQGNNEQFF
TGTGCCAGCAGCTTAATACAGGGAAACAATGAGCAGTTCTTC
>NA|NA|TRBJ2-7|TRBV5-8
CASSSWPASYEQYF
TGTGCCAGCAGCTCCTGGCCAGCGTCCTACGAGCAGTACTTC
>NA|TRBD1|TRBJ2-7|TRBV27
CASSFGPGQNPYEQYF
TGTGCCAGCAGTTTTGGCCCGGGACAGAACCCCTACGAGCAGTACTTC
>NA|NA|TRBJ1-2|TRBV12-3/TRBV12-4
CASSPNYSQGYTF
TGTGCCAGCAGTCCCAACTATTCGCAGGGCTACACCTTC
>NA|TRBD1|TRBJ2-2|TRBV10-3
CAISGTGTGGVTGELFF
TGTGCCATCAGTGGAACCGGGACAGGGGGGGTCACCGGGGAGCTGTTTTTT
>NA|NA|TRBJ2-7|TRBV10-2
CASTHSYEQYF
TGCGCCAGCACCCACTCCTACGAGCAGTACTTC
>NA|NA|TRBJ2-3|TRBV6-1
CASSESSARGRATDTQYF
TGTGCCAGCAGTGAATCTTCCGCCCGCGGCAGGGCAACAGATACGCAGTATTTT
>few|NA|TRBJ1-5|TRBV6-2/TRBV6-3
CASSYGGWTDSNQPQHF
TGTGCCAGCAGTTATGGGGGCTGGACGGATAGCAATCAGCCCCAGCATTTT
>NA|NA|TRBJ1-2|TRBV6-5
CASGPRDIVYGYTF
TGTGCCAGCGGACCAAGGGACATTGTCTATGGCTACACCTTC
>NA|NA|TRBJ2-7|TRBV6-6
CASSAGIYEQYF
TGTGCCAGCTCGGCAGGGATCTACGAGCAGTACTTC
>NA|NA|TRBJ2-1|TRBV28
CASSLPPGNHNEQFF
TGTGCCAGCAGTCTCCCCCCCGGGAACCACAATGAGCAGTTCTTC
>NA|NA|TRBJ2-6|TRBV19
CASVDSGLSGANVLTF
TGTGCCAGTGTGGACAGCGGCCTCTCTGGGGCCAACGTCCTGACTTTC
>NA|NA|TRBJ2-6|TRBV7-9
CASSLALQGSGANVLTF
TGTGCCAGCAGCTTAGCCTTACAGGGTTCCGGGGCCAACGTCCTGACTTTC
>few|TRBD2|TRBJ2-5|TRBV7-6
CASSNLRLAVSETQYF
TGTGCCAGCAGCAATCTACGACTAGCGGTGTCAGAGACCCAGTACTTC
>NA|NA|TRBJ1-3|TRBV6-5
CASSLKPGAGNTIYF
TGTGCCAGCAGCTTAAAGCCTGGGGCAGGAAACACCATATATTTT
>NA|NA|TRBJ2-1|TRBV27
CASSSSPGHRTNEQFF
TGTGCCAGCAGTTCATCCCCGGGACACCGGACCAATGAGCAGTTCTTC
>NA|TRBD1|TRBJ1-1|TRBV3-1/TRBV3-2
CASSNRGEAFF
TGTGCCAGCAGCAACAGGGGTGAAGCTTTCTTT
>NA|NA|TRBJ1-1|TRBV19
CASSIGRQRGKAFF
TGTGCCAGTAGTATAGGTAGACAGCGGGGGAAAGCTTTCTTT
>few|NA|TRBJ1-5|TRBV20-1
CSASGQGYQPQHF
TGCAGTGCTAGTGGGCAGGGGTATCAGCCCCAGCATTTT
>NA|TRBD1|TRBJ1-5|TRBV6-2/TRBV6-3
CASSRDSTLARQPQHF
TGTGCCAGCAGTCGGGACAGTACCCTAGCACGGCAGCCCCAGCATTTT
>NA|TRBD1|TRBJ1-3|TRBV3-1/TRBV3-2
CASSRGQGWRNTIYF
TGTGCCAGCAGCCGGGGACAGGGGTGGCGAAACACCATATATTTT
>NA|NA|TRBJ2-5|TRBV2
CASSRDNQETQYF
TGTGCCAGCAGCCGGGACAATCAAGAGACCCAGTACTTC
>NA|TRBD1|TRBJ2-5|TRBV5-4
CASSSEGQGAKTQYF
TGTGCCAGCAGCTCGGAGGGACAGGGGGCGAAGACCCAGTACTTC
>NA|NA|TRBJ1-1|TRBV7-2
CASSLALRLTEAFF
TGTGCCAGCAGCTTAGCGTTGAGGCTCACTGAAGCTTTCTTT